This TCR beta chain derives from a study of blood T cell repertoires in COVID-19. CDR3 length equals 15 residues. The ends were cut back, 0 bases at V and 9 bases at J, with 12 bases in the middle. Germline V lookup: CDR1 LGHDT, CDR2 YNNKEL (reference sequence). Generated by immunoSEQ multiplex PCR, the TCRdb table keeps only in-frame clones and is missing some. In the table there are 310,000 or so clones, around 87% of which are singletons. This sequence was found in a woman under 40 who had recovered from COVID-19. The chain links TRBV3-1 (or the pseudogene TRBV3-2) to TRBJ1-6; D call uncertain. Sequencing used peripheral blood. CDR3 sequence reads: CASSQDRSAGSPLHF. In DNA form, the CDR3 reads TGTGCCAGCAGCCAAGACCGATCTGCGGGTTCACCCCTCCACTTT.